This TCR beta chain is drawn from a study of blood T cell repertoires in COVID-19. Some clones are missing from TCRdb's copy, which holds only in-frame ones; the method was immunoSEQ multiplex PCR. The data show over 200,000 clones, with nearly 90% seen just once and 10% to 11% held by the top ten. V lost 4 bases and J 2 bases, leaving 17 bases between the germline ends. Germline assignment: CDR1 LGHDT and CDR2 YNNKEL (reference sequence). This CDR3 comprises 17 residues. The sequence was collected from a man aged 25-45 years who had recovered from COVID-19. This sequence joins TRBV3-1 (or the pseudogene TRBV3-2) and TRBJ1-4; a possible D gene is TRBD1 (5 bases). The source material was PBMCs or T cells enriched from blood (not recorded which). CDR3 sequence (DNA): TGTGCCAGCAGCCCAAGACAGAGCAGGGTCACTAATGAAAAACTGTTTTTT. The encoded protein is CASSPRQSRVTNEKLFF.